This record looks at one T cell receptor (beta chain) sequence and its context. This sample was included in a study of blood T cell repertoires in COVID-19. On the study more broadly: Samples taken during acute and convalescent COVID-19 were collected in the United States, Italy and Spain. T cells, B-cell-depleted T cells, or PBMCs provided the cDNA or gDNA that served as material.

Looked up from germline, CDR1 is MNHEY and CDR2 is SMNVEV (reference sequence). CDR3 length equals 14 residues. J was trimmed by 7 bases and V by 4 bases; bases with no gene match: 5. Assay: immunoSEQ multiplex PCR; the TCRdb copy retains only in-frame clones and omits some. The data hold about 55,000 clones, with 90% observed a single time. The receptor was derived from a human donor with active COVID-19. The donor label of this sample is uncertain. The chain links TRBV27 to TRBJ2-2; the match to TRBD1 covers 8 bases. The sequenced material came from peripheral blood. The CDR3 DNA is TGTGCCAGCAGTTGGACAGGGTTCGGCGGGGAGCTGTTTTTT. Translated, it gives CASSWTGFGGELFF.